This T cell receptor (beta chain) stems from a study of identical twins. This clonotype was detected a few times. One entry per CDR3 protein results from TCRdb running MiXCR on the 5' RACE reads. Of 500,000 to 700,000 distinct CDR3 sequences in the sample, about 7.1% are singletons; the top ten hold around 1.6%. These same data were also listed under a study on yellow fever vaccine responses in identical twins.

Specimen: PBMCs. The clonotype originates from a woman aged 18-29 years in good health.

In DNA, the CDR3 is TGTGCCAGCAGCCTCGAACAGGATCTCCACGAGCAGTACTTC. Its protein product is CASSLEQDLHEQYF. The J gene is TRBJ2-7, the V gene TRBV7-8; the D gene is possibly TRBD1 (5 bases). Germline V gene lookup returns CDR1 SGHVS and CDR2 FQNEAQ. Trimming left V 5 bases short and J 5 bases short, with 16 bases between. The CDR3 has 14 residues.